This TCR beta chain was observed in a study of CD4 and CD8 cells across lung adenocarcinoma regions. Germline CDR1 is MNHNS and CDR2 is SASEGT. CDR3 size: 15 residues. In the case of this clonotype: One end of the junction is discordant with germline, which a read error may explain.

The patients had localized lung adenocarcinoma, a non-small cell subtype. TCRdb reprocessed the PCR reads via MiXCR and lists one record per CDR3 protein. The table shows 16,000 or so distinct CDR3 sequences, with under 60% occurring only once. This TCR was sampled from a female donor with lung adenocarcinoma. The CD4 and CD8 labels of this study may be unreliable. The V gene is TRBV6-1, the J gene TRBJ2-4; maybe TRBD2 (6 bases). Sequencing was done on a sample of CD8+ T cells from the center of a lung tumor. CDR3 coding DNA: TGTGCCAGCGGTCTGGGGCGGGGCGCCAAAGATACGCAGTATTTC. The encoded protein is CASGLGRGAKDTQYF.